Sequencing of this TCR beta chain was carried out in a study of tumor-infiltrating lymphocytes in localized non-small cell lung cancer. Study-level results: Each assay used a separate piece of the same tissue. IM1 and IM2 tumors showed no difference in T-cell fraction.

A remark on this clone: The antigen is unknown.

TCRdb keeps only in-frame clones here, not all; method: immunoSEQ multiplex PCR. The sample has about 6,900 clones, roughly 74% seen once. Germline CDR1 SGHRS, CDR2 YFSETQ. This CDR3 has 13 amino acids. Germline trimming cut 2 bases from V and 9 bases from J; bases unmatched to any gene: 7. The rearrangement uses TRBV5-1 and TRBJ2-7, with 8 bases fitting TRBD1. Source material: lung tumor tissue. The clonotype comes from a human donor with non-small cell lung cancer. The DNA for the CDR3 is TGCGCCAGCAGCTTTCAGACAGGGGAGGCGCAGTACTTC. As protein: CASSFQTGEAQYF.